A single sample is the source of the 25 T cell receptor beta chains below, sequenced in a study of blood T cell repertoires in COVID-19 (dated by TCRdb to the early 2020s). Library preparation employed the immunoSEQ multiplex PCR assay. TCRdb carries this immuneACCESS record with in-frame sequences only. Its versions omit some clonotypes, under half of them owing to an unresolved V gene in the studies checked, with the rest unexplained. The table for this sample lists 150,000 to 200,000 clones; around nine tenths of them were counted only once. The ten largest make up 5% of the sample. The sample was peripheral blood. The origin of the receptors is a human donor in a cohort sampled during active COVID-19.

This chain connects TRBV5-4 to TRBJ1-1; D is ambiguous. The germline CDR1 and CDR2 sequences are SGHNT and YYREEE (reference sequence). V lost 3 bases, J lost 3 bases, and 12 bases lay in between. This CDR3 region has 14 residues. In nucleotides, the CDR3 is TGTGCCAGCAGCTCGGACTCGGGAGACACTGAAGCTTTCTTT. This encodes CASSSDSGDTEAFF.

CDR3 region: CASSQGVAGTYEQYF. In DNA form, the CDR3 reads TGCGCCAGCAGCCAAGGTGTAGCGGGGACCTACGAGCAGTACTTC. The chain carries TRBV4-3 and TRBJ2-7; 8 bases match TRBD2. The V gene end was trimmed by 1 base and the J gene end by 2 bases; junction bases not matched to a gene: 4. The CDR3 has 15 residues. In germline, CDR1 is LGHNA, CDR2 YSLEER.

V usage is TRBV2 and J usage is TRBJ2-3; D is unclear. V lost 0 bases, J lost 0 bases, and 7 bases lay in between. The CDR3 is 15 residues long. Germline V gives CDR1 SNHLY, CDR2 FYNNEI. CDR3: CASSEALISTDTQYF. CDR3 bases: TGTGCCAGCAGTGAAGCCTTAATTAGCACAGATACGCAGTATTTT.

This sequence joins TRBV7-9 and TRBJ2-5; 12 bases are a match to TRBD1. This CDR3 contains 17 residues. The V segment lost 6 bases and the J segment 5 bases; nucleotides outside the gene matches: 13. In germline, CDR1 is SEHNR, CDR2 FQNEAQ (reference sequence). The CDR3: CASSIGDRGPLGETQYF. The CDR3 nucleotides are TGTGCCAGCAGTATAGGGGACAGGGGGCCCTTGGGGGAGACCCAGTACTTC.

The gene calls are TRBV18 and TRBJ2-7; weak D call: TRBD1 (7 bases). This CDR3 has 16 residues. V was clipped by 5 bases and J by 0 bases, with 17 bases between them. The germline V gene encodes CDR1 KGHSH and CDR2 LQKENI. The CDR3 loop is CASSYRRDSVSYEQYF. CDR3 bases: TGTGCCAGCTCATACCGGCGGGACAGCGTCTCCTACGAGCAGTACTTC.

This chain joins TRBV28 and TRBJ1-2; D is perhaps TRBD1 (6 bases). The CDR3 consists of 15 residues. The V end lost 5 bases, the J end lost 3 bases, and 16 bases lay between the germline ends. Per germline, CDR1 MDHEN and CDR2 SYDVKM. DNA for the CDR3: TGTGCCAGCAGTGAAGGGGGGGACCCCTACTATGGCTACACCTTC. It is translated as CASSEGGDPYYGYTF.

This clone has a single count. The rearrangement uses TRBV27 and TRBJ1-6, with no clear D. Looked up from germline, CDR1 is MNHEY and CDR2 is SMNVEV (reference sequence). Trimming pared 7 bases from V and 2 bases from J, leaving 6 bases between. The CDR3 totals 13 residues. CDR3 bases: TGTGCCAGCACTCAGGCCTATAATTCACCCCTCCACTTT. Its protein product is CASTQAYNSPLHF.

The genes are TRBV2 and TRBJ1-5; D is perhaps TRBD1 (5 bases). V lost 6 bases to trimming and J lost 7 bases, with 13 bases between them. CDR1 and CDR2 from the germline V gene are SNHLY and FYNNEI. The length of the CDR3 is 13 residues. CDR3 coding DNA: TGTGCCAGCAGCACAGGAGGGGAACAGCCCCAGCATTTT. Translated: CASSTGGEQPQHF. Full variable domain (remainder filled in from reference TRBV2 and TRBJ1-5): EPEVTQTPSHQVTQMGQEVILRCVPISNHLYFYWYRQILGQKVEFLVSFYNNEISEKSEIFDDQFSVERPDGSNFTLKIRSTKLEDSAMYFCASSTGGEQPQHFGDGTRLSIL.

V usage is TRBV2 and J usage is TRBJ1-4; weak D call: TRBD1 (6 bases). The CDR3 has 15 residues. V lost 6 bases and J 4 bases, leaving 15 bases between the germline ends. In germline, CDR1 is SNHLY, CDR2 FYNNEI. The CDR3 nucleotides are TGTGCCAGCAGGCAAGAAAGGGGGATTAATGAAAAACTGTTTTTT. Its protein is CASRQERGINEKLFF.

V gene TRBV6-2 or TRBV6-3 combines with J gene TRBJ2-7; 8 bases map to TRBD1. The trim removed 4 bases at V and 4 bases at J, leaving 6 bases unmatched. The CDR3 is 14 amino acids. Germline V gene data show CDR1 as MNHEY and CDR2 as SVGEGT. The CDR3 coding sequence is TGTGCCAGCAGTTCCCGGACAGGGCGGTACGAGCAGTACTTC. It is translated as CASSSRTGRYEQYF.

V and J are TRBV6-4 and TRBJ1-5; D is perhaps TRBD1 (6 bases). The germline V gene encodes CDR1 MRHNA and CDR2 SNTAGT. The length of the CDR3 is 15 residues. Trimming shortened V by 4 bases and J by 9 bases, and 19 bases separated the two germline ends. The CDR3 bases are TGTGCCAGCAGTGTGGGAAGCAGGGGTAGTGGGCCCCAGCATTTT. This sequence encodes CASSVGSRGSGPQHF.

The J gene is TRBJ1-6, the V gene TRBV5-6, with 9 bases that match TRBD1. CDR3 size: 15 residues. The V gene end was trimmed by 4 bases and the J gene end by 5 bases; junction bases not matched to a gene: 4. Per germline, CDR1 SGHDT and CDR2 YYEEEE. CDR3 amino acids: CASSTRTGDNSPLHF. In DNA form, the CDR3 reads TGTGCCAGCAGCACCCGGACAGGGGATAATTCACCCCTCCACTTT.

The CDR3 sequence is CASRDRDISTDTQYF. The CDR3 DNA is TGTGCCAGCAGGGACCGGGACATAAGCACAGATACGCAGTATTTT. The V and J genes are TRBV2 and TRBJ2-3; TRBD1 might be the D (6 bases). Germline V gene sequence: CDR1 SNHLY, CDR2 FYNNEI. V lost 6 bases and J lost 0, with 13 bases in between. The CDR3 runs to 15 residues. Looking up the rest from reference TRBV2 and TRBJ2-3 gives the full variable domain: EPEVTQTPSHQVTQMGQEVILRCVPISNHLYFYWYRQILGQKVEFLVSFYNNEISEKSEIFDDQFSVERPDGSNFTLKIRSTKLEDSAMYFCASRDRDISTDTQYFGPGTRLTVL.

V and J are TRBV3-1 (or the pseudogene TRBV3-2) and TRBJ2-7; 11 nucleotides match TRBD2. The V and J ends lost 2 bases and 6 bases, in that order; junction bases with no gene match: 9. Germline lookup yields CDR1 LGHDT and CDR2 YNNKEL (reference sequence). The CDR3 is 16 residues long. In DNA form, the CDR3 reads TGTGCCAGCAGCCAAATAGCGGGAGGGCCGCCCCGCGAGCAGTACTTC. It specifies CASSQIAGGPPREQYF.

The rearrangement joins TRBV27 to TRBJ2-7; 7 bases agree with TRBD2. Germline V gene data show CDR1 as MNHEY and CDR2 as SMNVEV (reference sequence). The V and J ends lost 6 bases and 2 bases, in that order; junction bases with no gene match: 1. This CDR3 has 12 residues. The CDR3 nucleotides are TGTGCCAGCAGCCGGGGGGCCTACGAGCAGTACTTC. It codes for CASSRGAYEQYF.

The chain couples TRBV10-1 to TRBJ1-6; 10 bases are shared with TRBD1. V was pared by 6 bases and J by 2 bases, with 19 bases of the junction left unmatched. The CDR3 contains 21 residues. Germline V gene data show CDR1 as WNHNN and CDR2 as SYGVQD (reference sequence). The CDR3 spells CASRDTTGGDLIEPYNSPLHF. The CDR3 DNA reads TGCGCCAGCAGAGACACGACAGGGGGCGATCTAATAGAACCCTATAATTCACCCCTCCACTTT.

This rearrangement joins TRBV5-4 to TRBJ2-3; 12 bases line up with TRBD2. The germline CDR1 and CDR2 sequences are SGHNT and YYREEE (reference sequence). The CDR3 consists of 16 residues. The V segment lost 3 bases and the J segment 3 bases; nucleotides outside the gene matches: 5. CDR3 bases: TGTGCCAGCAGCTCAGGACTAGCGGGAAGGACAGATACGCAGTATTTT. Protein sequence: CASSSGLAGRTDTQYF.

The chain uses TRBV5-6 and TRBJ2-7; TRBD2 matches at 8 bases. The CDR3 sequence is 13 residues long. V trimming: 7 bases; J trimming: 0 bases; junction bases outside the gene matches: 3. Germline CDR1 and CDR2: SGHDT and YYEEEE. The CDR3 spells CASGLAGSYEQYF. For the CDR3, the DNA is TGTGCCAGCGGGCTAGCGGGCTCCTACGAGCAGTACTTC.

The V gene is TRBV7-9, the J gene TRBJ2-7; 7 bases are shared with TRBD1. Unmatched junction bases numbered 3, after V lost 5 bases and J lost 5 bases. From germline, CDR1 is SEHNR and CDR2 FQNEAQ (reference sequence). CDR3 size: 12 residues. The CDR3 DNA reads TGTGCCAGCAGCCAGGGGGTCCACGAGCAGTACTTC. It encodes CASSQGVHEQYF.

The rearrangement uses TRBV12-3 or TRBV12-4 and TRBJ2-7, with TRBD1 matching 10 bases. Losses at the gene ends were 6 bases for V and 3 bases for J; bases not matched to a gene: 2. The CDR3 is 13 amino acids. The CDR3 spells CASRGTGDYEQYF. The CDR3 DNA follows: TGTGCCAGCAGGGGGACAGGGGACTACGAGCAGTACTTC.

The J gene is TRBJ2-7, the V gene TRBV5-1; 12 bases are shared with TRBD2. Trimming at V came to 0 bases and at J to 5 bases, leaving 3 bases not matched to a gene. The germline V gene has CDR1 SGHRS and CDR2 YFSETQ. The CDR3 is 15 amino acids. Written as DNA, the CDR3 is TGCGCCAGCAGCTTGGGACTAGCGGGAGTTGACGAGCAGTACTTC. Translation: CASSLGLAGVDEQYF.

The genes are TRBV27 and TRBJ2-7; TRBD2 matches at 13 bases. CDR1 and CDR2 from the germline V gene are MNHEY and SMNVEV (reference sequence). The CDR3 has 15 amino acids. J lost 6 bases, V lost 3 bases, and 5 bases had no gene match. The CDR3 is CASSLLLAGGFEQYF. For the CDR3, the DNA is TGTGCCAGCAGTTTGCTACTAGCGGGAGGGTTCGAGCAGTACTTC.

This clone has a single count. The CDR3 protein is CVTASTNEKLFF. The CDR3, as DNA: TGTGTTACAGCTTCAACTAATGAAAAACTGTTTTTT. The V call is TRBV28, the J call TRBJ1-4; unclear D gene. CDR1 is MDHEN and CDR2 is SYDVKM in the germline V gene. The CDR3 extends over 12 amino acids.

CDR3 nucleotide sequence: TGTGCCAGCTCACCAGGTTACAGCCAAGAGACCCAGTACTTC. Translation: CASSPGYSQETQYF. The rearrangement joins TRBV18 to TRBJ2-5, with D unresolved. V lost 2 bases and J lost 1, with 8 bases in between. From germline, CDR1 is KGHSH and CDR2 LQKENI. The CDR3 loop spans 14 amino acids.

The chain recombines TRBV5-4 with TRBJ1-2; tentative D call: TRBD1 (5 bases). Trimming took 0 bases from V and 2 from J, leaving 11 bases between them. The CDR3 runs 15 residues. Germline-derived CDR1 and CDR2 are SGHNT and YYREEE (reference sequence). The CDR3 DNA follows: TGTGCCAGCAGCTTGGGCCCACAGGAGAACTATGGCTACACCTTC. Translation gives CASSLGPQENYGYTF.